These 19 T cell receptor beta chains share one sample of origin, sequenced in a study of T cell clusters in autoimmune cytopenias. About 37,500 genome equivalents of blood DNA were amplified for TRB. Multiplex touch-down PCR amplified TRB using TRB-A and TRB-B pools in one tube. TCRdb re-called the multiplex PCR reads and shows each CDR3 protein once, DNA omitted. The sample holds roughly 5,300 distinct CDR3 sequences. This sample was also put to use in a study of T cell repertoires in aging, cancer and after chemotherapy.

Material for sequencing was peripheral blood. These receptor sequences come from a human donor in good health.

Judged by frequency, this clonotype is medium-sized (0.01 to 0.1%). The chain is built from TRBV6-5 and TRBJ1-3; TCRdb outputs TRBD1, but without DNA this stays unchecked. This CDR3 is built from 16 residues. Germline V lookup: CDR1 MNHEY, CDR2 SVGAGI. The CDR3 is CASSYSQGSSGNTIYF.

By frequency, this clonotype is medium-sized. V usage is TRBV30 and J usage is TRBJ2-2. Germline assignment: CDR1 GTSNPN and CDR2 SVGIG (reference sequence). CDR3 length: 13 amino acids. CDR3 loop: CAWSVQTRGELFF.

The V gene is TRBV5-6, the J gene TRBJ1-4. Germline V gene data show CDR1 as SGHDT and CDR2 as YYEEEE. This CDR3 spans 12 amino acids. The CDR3 is CASSLVGEKLFF. The full variable domain, in which reference TRBV5-6 and TRBJ1-4 provide the parts outside the CDR3, is DAGVTQSPTHLIKTRGQQVTLRCSPKSGHDTVSWYQQALGQGPQFIFQYYEEEERQRGNFPDRFSGHQFPNYSSELNVNALLLGDSALYLCASSLVGEKLFFGSGTQLSVL.

This clonotype registers medium-sized by frequency. The chain employs TRBV19 and TRBJ1-1. The germline CDR1 and CDR2 sequences are LNHDA and SQIVND (reference sequence). The CDR3 sequence is 14 residues long. The CDR3 spells CASRDPSPPTEAFF.

This clonotype counts as medium-sized (0.01 to 0.1%) by frequency. Here the CDR3 reads CASSLGSGMNYGYTF. The chain uses TRBV5-6 and TRBJ1-2. This CDR3 has 15 amino acids. The germline V gene has CDR1 SGHDT and CDR2 YYEEEE.

This clonotype is medium-sized (0.01 to 0.1%) by frequency. The rearrangement joins TRBV6-5 to TRBJ2-2; no DNA is available, so the TRBD2 call from TCRdb remains unchecked. The CDR3 spans 14 residues. Germline V gene data show CDR1 as MNHEY and CDR2 as SVGAGI. CDR3 sequence: CASSYSGGAGELFF.

Considering frequency, this clonotype is medium-sized. V is TRBV30 and J is TRBJ2-2; the TRBD1 assignment by TCRdb is unverifiable without DNA. CDR3 length: 14 residues. From germline, CDR1 is GTSNPN and CDR2 SVGIG (reference sequence). The CDR3 spells CAWTPPPDTGELFF.

Measured by frequency, this clonotype is medium-sized (0.01 to 0.1%). This chain links TRBV5-5 with TRBJ2-3; TCRdb outputs TRBD2, but without DNA this stays unchecked. The V gene's germline CDR1 is SGHKS and CDR2 YYEKEE (reference sequence). This CDR3 is built from 14 residues. CDR3 sequence: CASSPAVAGDLGYF. The full variable domain, rest sourced from reference TRBV5-5 and TRBJ2-3, is DAGVTQSPTHLIKTRGQQVTLRCSPISGHKSVSWYQQVLGQGPQFIFQYYEKEERGRGNFPDRFSARQFPNYSSELNVNALLLGDSALYLCASSPAVAGDLGYFGPGTRLTVL.

The chain joins TRBV19 to TRBJ1-6. The CDR3 runs to 13 residues. Germline V gene sequence: CDR1 LNHDA, CDR2 SQIVND (reference sequence). CDR3: CASSIGSNSPLHF.

This clonotype shows up as medium-sized by frequency. The CDR3 protein is CASSYSTNTEAFF. The V call is TRBV6-6, the J call TRBJ1-1. CDR1 and CDR2 from the germline V gene are MNHNY and SVGAGI (reference sequence). The CDR3 spans 13 residues.

The rearrangement uses TRBV6-5 and TRBJ1-1; absent DNA, TCRdb's TRBD1 call cannot be checked. The CDR3 is 14 amino acids. Germline CDR1 is MNHEY and CDR2 is SVGAGI. The chain's CDR3 is CASRGLGSNTEAFF.

The chain is built from TRBV10-3 and TRBJ2-5; TCRdb returns TRBD1, unconfirmable since there is no DNA. The CDR3 runs to 13 residues. The germline gives CDR1 ENHRY, CDR2 SYGVKD. The CDR3 protein is CAISSPRRETQYF.

The rearrangement joins TRBV18 to TRBJ2-7. The CDR3 totals 16 residues. Germline V gene data show CDR1 as KGHSH and CDR2 as LQKENI. The CDR3 protein is CASSHSYTGTDYEQYF.

This clonotype counts as medium-sized by frequency. The gene calls are TRBV19 and TRBJ2-3. This CDR3 region has 12 residues. Germline V gene lookup returns CDR1 LNHDA and CDR2 SQIVND (reference sequence). The CDR3 reads CASSPAGDTQYF.

This rearrangement joins TRBV30 to TRBJ1-3. The CDR3 spans 14 residues. Looked up from germline, CDR1 is GTSNPN and CDR2 is SVGIG (reference sequence). The CDR3 sequence: CAWSVKSSGNTIYF.

By frequency, this clonotype registers medium-sized. V usage is TRBV15 and J usage is TRBJ2-3; TCRdb returns TRBD1, unconfirmable since there is no DNA. The CDR3 sequence is 15 residues long. Germline V gene lookup returns CDR1 LNHNV and CDR2 YYDKDF (reference sequence). CDR3 amino acids: CATSRLDSTRDTQYF.

According to its frequency, this clonotype is medium-sized. The V call is TRBV29-1, the J call TRBJ2-1; the D call of TRBD2 rests on TCRdb alone, since no DNA is present to check it. CDR1 and CDR2 from the germline V gene are SQVTM and ANQGSEA. The CDR3 runs to 15 residues. The chain's CDR3 is CSVTGGKSSYNEQFF.

Judged by frequency, this clonotype is medium-sized. The chain's CDR3 is CASSIGTGNTGELFF. The chain uses TRBV19 and TRBJ2-2; the D gene TCRdb calls, TRBD1, cannot be checked with no DNA. The length of the CDR3 is 15 residues. CDR1 and CDR2 (germline): LNHDA, SQIVND (reference sequence).

The chain couples TRBV6-6 to TRBJ1-2; lacking DNA, the TRBD1 call made by TCRdb goes unchecked. There are 14 residues in the CDR3. CDR1 and CDR2 (germline): MNHNY, SVGAGI (reference sequence). The CDR3 reads CASRQQGVDYGYTF.